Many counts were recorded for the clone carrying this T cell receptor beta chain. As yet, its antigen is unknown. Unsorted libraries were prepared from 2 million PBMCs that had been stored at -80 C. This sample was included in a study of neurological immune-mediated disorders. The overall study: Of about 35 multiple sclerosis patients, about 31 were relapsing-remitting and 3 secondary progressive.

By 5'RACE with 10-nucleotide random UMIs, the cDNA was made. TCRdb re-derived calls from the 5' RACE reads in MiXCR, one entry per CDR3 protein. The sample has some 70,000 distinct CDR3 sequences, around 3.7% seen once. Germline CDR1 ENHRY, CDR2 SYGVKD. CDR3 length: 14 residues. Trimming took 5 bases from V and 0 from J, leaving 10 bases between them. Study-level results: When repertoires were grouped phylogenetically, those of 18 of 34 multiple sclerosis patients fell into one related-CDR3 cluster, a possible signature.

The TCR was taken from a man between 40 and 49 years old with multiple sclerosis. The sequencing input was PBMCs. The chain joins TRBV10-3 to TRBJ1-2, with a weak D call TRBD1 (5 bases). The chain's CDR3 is CAISQGPTNYGYTF. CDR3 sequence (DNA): TGTGCCATCAGTCAGGGACCCACTAACTATGGCTACACCTTC.